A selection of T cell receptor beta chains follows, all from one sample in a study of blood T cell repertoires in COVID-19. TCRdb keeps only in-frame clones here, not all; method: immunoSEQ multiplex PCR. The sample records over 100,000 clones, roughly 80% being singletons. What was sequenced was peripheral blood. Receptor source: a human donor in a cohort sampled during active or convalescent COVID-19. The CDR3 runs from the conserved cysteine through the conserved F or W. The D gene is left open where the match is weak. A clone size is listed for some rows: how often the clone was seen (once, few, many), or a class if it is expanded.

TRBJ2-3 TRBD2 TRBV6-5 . TGTGCCAGCAGGGTCGGGGGGGCCACAGATACGCAGTATTTT CASRVGGATDTQYF
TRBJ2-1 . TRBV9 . TGTGCCAGCAGCGTAGGGGCCAGTTCCGCCCCCGTTCATGAGCAGTTCTTC CASSVGASSAPVHEQFF
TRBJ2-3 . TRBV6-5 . TGTGCCAGCAGTTACGTCGGGTCAGATACGCAGTATTTT CASSYVGSDTQYF
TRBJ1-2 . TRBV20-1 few TGCAGTGCTATCGGACAGTATGGCTACACCTTC CSAIGQYGYTF
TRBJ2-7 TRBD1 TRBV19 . TGTGCCAGTAGTCCAGGACAGGGGAACCTCTACGAGCAGTACTTC CASSPGQGNLYEQYF
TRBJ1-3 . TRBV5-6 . TGTGCCAGCAGCCCCCTGTTTACTCCGGGAAACACCATATATTTT CASSPLFTPGNTIYF
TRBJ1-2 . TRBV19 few TGTGCCAGTAGTACCCAGACAGCTACACAACCCCATGGCTACACCTTC CASSTQTATQPHGYTF
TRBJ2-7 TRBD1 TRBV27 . TGTGCCAGCAAAACAACCGGGACAGGGAAGGGCGAGCAGTACTTC CASKTTGTGKGEQYF
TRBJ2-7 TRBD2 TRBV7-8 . TGTGCCAGCAGCCCAGGAAGCCGGACTAGCGGGAGCTACGAGCAGTACTTC CASSPGSRTSGSYEQYF
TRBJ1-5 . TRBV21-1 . TGTGCCAGCAGCCCCCGACAGGGAAGCAATCAGCCCCAGCATTTT CASSPRQGSNQPQHF
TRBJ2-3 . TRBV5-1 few TGCGCCAGCAGCTTGGGGGGCCAGAGCACAGATACGCAGTATTTT CASSLGGQSTDTQYF
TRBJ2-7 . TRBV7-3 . TGTGCCAGCAGCGCCGACAACTACGAGCAGTACTTC CASSADNYEQYF
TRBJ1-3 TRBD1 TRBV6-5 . TGTGCCAGCACCGAGGACAGGGGCTCAGGAAACACCATATATTTT CASTEDRGSGNTIYF
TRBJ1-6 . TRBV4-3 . TGCGCCAGCAGCCTAGATATCTCCTATAATTCACCCCTCCACTTT CASSLDISYNSPLHF
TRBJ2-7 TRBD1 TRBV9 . TGTGCCAGCAGCGTACTGGACAGGGGGCAGGGGCAGTACTTC CASSVLDRGQGQYF
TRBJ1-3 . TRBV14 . TGTGCCAGCAGCCCGGTTGACAGGCTGGGAAACACCATATATTTT CASSPVDRLGNTIYF
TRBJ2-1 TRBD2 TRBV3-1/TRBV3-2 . TGTGCCAGCAGCCAAGCGGGACTAGCGGGAGGGGAGCAGTTCTTC CASSQAGLAGGEQFF
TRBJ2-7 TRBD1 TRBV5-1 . TGCGCCAGCAGCACCCGGGGACAGGGCTCCTACGAGCAGTACTTC CASSTRGQGSYEQYF
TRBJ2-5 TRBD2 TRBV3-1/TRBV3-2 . TGTGCCAGCAGCCATCGGGGGGGGAGTCAAGAGACCCAGTACTTC CASSHRGGSQETQYF
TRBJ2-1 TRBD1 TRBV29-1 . TGCAGCGGGAAGGGACAGGGGGCGATGTGGGAGTTCTTC CSGKGQGAMWEFF
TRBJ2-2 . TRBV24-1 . TGTGCCCGATACAGGGACAACAACACCGGGGAGCTGTTTTTT CARYRDNNTGELFF
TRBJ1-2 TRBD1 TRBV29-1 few TGCAGCTCTTCAAGTGGGACAGCTTTAAACTATGGCTACACCTTC CSSSSGTALNYGYTF
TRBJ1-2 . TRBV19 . TGTGCCAGTAGTCCAGGGGATGACTACTATGGCTACACCTTC CASSPGDDYYGYTF
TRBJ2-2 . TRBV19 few TGTGCCAGTAGTATTTTGGCTAGTCTTGCCGGGGAGCTGTTTTTT CASSILASLAGELFF
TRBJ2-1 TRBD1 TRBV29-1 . TGCAGCGTTGGACAGGGCCTTTACAATGAGCAGTTCTTC CSVGQGLYNEQFF
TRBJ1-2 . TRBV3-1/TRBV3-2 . TGTGCCAGCAGCAAGGAGAGCTACGGCTACACCTTC CASSKESYGYTF
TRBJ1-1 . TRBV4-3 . TGCGCCAGCAGCCAAGGACAGAGGAACACTGAAGCTTTCTTT CASSQGQRNTEAFF